A single sample is the source of the 29 T cell receptor beta chains below, sequenced in a study of CD4 T cells in relation to SARS-CoV-2 and coronaviruses. Before the COVID-19 pandemic, during about 2011-2019, CD4+ T cells were taken from unexposed donors. Isolation of CD4+ T cells took place after roughly nine days in culture. The table came from immunoSEQ multiplex PCR; TCRdb's copy has only in-frame clones and leaves some out. The repertoire has 27,000 or so clones, roughly 73% of them found once; the top ten carry under 25%. These receptors have no known antigen. Specimen: CD4+ T cells from PBMCs, cultured in vitro. The origin of the receptors is a human donor in good health.

The chain links TRBV9 to TRBJ2-7; 8 nucleotides align to TRBD1. Per the germline V gene, CDR1 is SGDLS and CDR2 is YYNGEE. The CDR3 has 15 amino acids. After removal of 3 bases from V and 7 bases from J, the junction contained 12 bases not matched to a gene. Here the CDR3 reads CASSAGQAFRGEQYF. As DNA, the CDR3 is TGTGCCAGCAGCGCGGGACAGGCCTTCAGAGGTGAGCAGTACTTC.

V and J are TRBV28 and TRBJ2-3; D uncertain. Germline V gene sequence: CDR1 MDHEN, CDR2 SYDVKM. The V end was cut by 7 bases, the J end by 2 bases, with 7 bases between. CDR3 length: 12 residues. The CDR3 sequence is CASTGNTDTQYF. CDR3 in DNA: TGTGCCAGCACTGGGAACACAGATACGCAGTATTTT.

This rearrangement joins TRBV25-1 to TRBJ2-3, with 11 bases lining up with TRBD2. CDR3 size: 15 residues. V shed 2 bases and J 6 bases; nucleotides not matched to a gene: 4. Looked up from germline, CDR1 is MGHDK and CDR2 is SYGVNS. CDR3 DNA sequence: TGTGCCAGCAGTGAAGTAGCGGGAGGGCCTGATACGCAGTATTTT. Its translation: CASSEVAGGPDTQYF.

The chain carries TRBV11-2 and TRBJ2-7, with 8 bases that match TRBD1. The CDR3 is 18 residues long. The J segment lost 2 bases and the V segment lost 5 bases, leaving 17 bases of the junction unmatched. Germline V gene data show CDR1 as SGHAT and CDR2 as FQNNGV. DNA of the CDR3: TGTGCCAGCAGCCACTATCGATACCGGGACAGGAGTACCTACGAGCAGTACTTC. Its protein is CASSHYRYRDRSTYEQYF.

V is TRBV5-4 and J is TRBJ1-1; D is undetermined. Germline V CDR1 and CDR2: SGHNT, YYREEE (reference sequence). V was pared by 0 bases and J by 5 bases, with 11 bases between. This CDR3 contains 14 residues. CDR3 loop: CASSLGEGRTEAFF. The DNA for the CDR3 is TGTGCCAGCAGCTTGGGTGAAGGGAGGACTGAAGCTTTCTTT. Drawing the rest from reference TRBV5-4 and TRBJ1-1, the complete variable domain is ETGVTQSPTHLIKTRGQQVTLRCSSQSGHNTVSWYQQALGQGPQFIFQYYREEENGRGNFPPRFSGLQFPNYSSELNVNALELDDSALYLCASSLGEGRTEAFFGQGTRLTVV.

V and J are TRBV7-2 and TRBJ1-4; D unresolved. V was clipped by 5 bases and J by 2 bases, with 9 bases between them. The length of the CDR3 is 14 residues. The V gene's germline CDR1 is SGHTA and CDR2 FQGNSA. The CDR3, as DNA: TGTGCCAGCAGCCTCTATGGCACTAATGAAAAACTGTTTTTT. Translation: CASSLYGTNEKLFF.

The V gene is TRBV27, the J gene TRBJ2-2, with TRBD1 identical over 11 bases. This CDR3 has 15 residues. V shed 4 bases and J 3 bases; nucleotides not matched to a gene: 1. The germline V gene has CDR1 MNHEY and CDR2 SMNVEV (reference sequence). The CDR3 spells CASSWTGGYTGELFF. DNA of the CDR3: TGTGCCAGCAGTTGGACAGGGGGCTACACCGGGGAGCTGTTTTTT.

This sequence joins TRBV11-2 and TRBJ2-1, with a possible D match to TRBD2 (7 bases). Germline V gene lookup returns CDR1 SGHAT and CDR2 FQNNGV. Trimming left V 5 bases short and J 7 bases short, with 24 bases between. The CDR3 length is 17 residues. CDR3 DNA: TGTGCCAGCAGCCCTTTCCAAATGGCGGGGGCAAGGAATGAGCAGTTCTTC. Residues: CASSPFQMAGARNEQFF.

CDR3 sequence: CASSPAPGRPSTDTQYF. DNA of the CDR3: TGTGCCAGCTCACCAGCCCCGGGACGGCCTAGCACAGATACGCAGTATTTT. The chain combines TRBV18 with TRBJ2-3, with D perhaps assigned TRBD1 or TRBD2 (5 bases each). Trimming stripped 2 bases from V and 0 bases from J, with 15 bases between. The CDR3 runs 17 residues. Looked up from germline, CDR1 is KGHSH and CDR2 is LQKENI.

The V and J genes are TRBV4-3 and TRBJ1-6; 9 nucleotides align to TRBD1. This CDR3 contains 16 residues. Germline lookup yields CDR1 LGHNA and CDR2 YSLEER. With V trimmed by 0 bases and J by 7 bases, 4 bases remained unmatched. Here the CDR3 DNA reads TGCGCCAGCAGCCAAGATCCGGGACAGGGAAATTCACCCCTCCACTTT. It codes for CASSQDPGQGNSPLHF.

The sample holds a few counts of this clone. The chain couples TRBV7-2 to TRBJ2-1; the D is unclear. Trimming took 5 bases from V and 13 from J, leaving 12 bases between them. Germline V gene lookup returns CDR1 SGHTA and CDR2 FQGNSA. The CDR3 length is 11 residues. The CDR3 coding sequence is TGTGCCAGCAGCCCCCTAGTGAGCCAGTTCTTC. Its translation is CASSPLVSQFF.

The chain uses TRBV7-9 and TRBJ2-3, with D possibly being TRBD1 or TRBD2 (5 bases each). V was trimmed by 6 bases and J by 7 bases, leaving 11 bases between them. The CDR3 sequence is 12 residues long. Germline V gene sequence: CDR1 SEHNR, CDR2 FQNEAQ (reference sequence). The CDR3 loop reads CASSPGPNTQYF. DNA for the CDR3: TGTGCCAGCAGTCCGGGACCGAATACGCAGTATTTT.

This sequence joins TRBV18 and TRBJ1-3; 7 bases agree with TRBD1. With V trimmed by 3 bases and J by 0 bases, 8 bases remained unmatched. Germline CDR1 is KGHSH and CDR2 is LQKENI. The CDR3 covers 17 residues. CDR3 amino acids: CASSPFPGQLSGNTIYF. CDR3 nucleotides: TGTGCCAGCTCACCCTTCCCGGGACAGCTCTCTGGAAACACCATATATTTT.

The chain carries TRBV27 and TRBJ1-1, with a weak D call TRBD1 (6 bases). Trimming removed 5 bases from V and 0 bases from J, with 13 bases in between. Germline values: CDR1 MNHEY, CDR2 SMNVEV (reference sequence). The CDR3 runs to 15 residues. CDR3 in amino acids: CASSKHRDLNTEAFF. DNA for the CDR3: TGTGCCAGCAGTAAACACAGGGACCTGAACACTGAAGCTTTCTTT.

The V call is TRBV20-1, the J call TRBJ1-2; tentative D call: TRBD1 (5 bases). The CDR3 has 11 amino acids. Germline values: CDR1 DFQATT, CDR2 SNEGSKA (reference sequence). With 8 bases removed from V and 6 bases from J, the gap between germline ends came to 13 bases. CDR3 residues: CSSTEGNGYTF. In DNA form, the CDR3 reads TGCAGTTCGACCGAGGGGAATGGCTACACCTTC.

The chain is built from TRBV6-2 or TRBV6-3 and TRBJ2-3, with D perhaps TRBD2 (5 bases). Trimming shortened V by 2 bases and J by 0 bases, and 6 bases separated the two germline ends. The CDR3 contains 14 residues. Germline V gene lookup returns CDR1 MNHEY and CDR2 SVGEGT. CDR3 sequence (DNA): TGTGCCAGCAGTTACGGGAGTAGCACAGATACGCAGTATTTT. Encoded protein: CASSYGSSTDTQYF.

CDR3 residues: CSVNKGGKQETQYF. The CDR3, as DNA: TGCAGCGTAAACAAGGGGGGAAAACAAGAGACCCAGTACTTC. The chain joins TRBV29-1 to TRBJ2-5; D may match TRBD1 or TRBD2 (6 bases each). Trimming cost V 6 bases and J 2 bases, with 16 bases left between them. CDR1 is SQVTM and CDR2 is ANQGSEA in the germline V gene. This CDR3 has 14 amino acids.

The chain couples TRBV12-3 or TRBV12-4 to TRBJ1-1; D unclear. CDR3 size: 13 residues. Deletions cut 3 bases from V and 5 bases from J, with 10 bases between. As DNA, the CDR3 is TGTGCCAGCAGTTTTAATGGGAGGACTGAAGCTTTCTTT. Its translation: CASSFNGRTEAFF.

The chain carries TRBV18 and TRBJ2-7, with 9 bases fitting TRBD1. Germline V lookup: CDR1 KGHSH, CDR2 LQKENI. Trimming took 3 bases from V and 5 from J; bases not matched to a gene: 8. The CDR3 has 15 amino acids. The chain's CDR3 is CASSPGGQGFHEQYF. In DNA, the CDR3 is TGTGCCAGCTCACCGGGGGGACAGGGTTTCCACGAGCAGTACTTC.

The chain joins TRBV7-2 to TRBJ2-7; D is unresolved. Germline values: CDR1 SGHTA, CDR2 FQGNSA. Trimming left V 1 base short and J 3 bases short, with 1 base between. The length of the CDR3 is 11 residues. This chain's CDR3 is CASSLVYEQYF. CDR3 sequence (DNA): TGTGCCAGCAGCTTAGTCTACGAGCAGTACTTC. Combining the CDR3 with reference TRBV7-2 and TRBJ2-7 gives the whole variable domain GAGVSQSPSNKVTEKGKDVELRCDPISGHTALYWYRQSLGQGLEFLIYFQGNSAPDKSGLPSDRFSAERTGGSVSTLTIQRTQQEDSAVYLCASSLVYEQYFGPGTRLTVT.

Worth noting for this clone: This specimen includes other DNA sequences encoding the same CDR3. V usage is TRBV29-1 and J usage is TRBJ2-5, with D maybe TRBD1 (6 bases). The V end was cut by 6 bases, the J end by 0 bases, with 8 bases between. The CDR3 has 12 amino acids. Germline assignment: CDR1 SQVTM and CDR2 ANQGSEA. CDR3 protein: CSVGQNQETQYF. The CDR3 nucleotides read TGCAGCGTCGGACAGAACCAAGAGACCCAGTACTTC.

The rearrangement links TRBV9 to TRBJ2-3; D not resolved. V shed 0 bases and J shed 0 bases, with 14 bases lying between them. The CDR3 totals 17 residues. The germline CDR1 and CDR2 sequences are SGDLS and YYNGEE. CDR3 in amino acids: CASSVVPGPRSTDTQYF. The CDR3 region has the DNA TGTGCCAGCAGCGTAGTCCCGGGTCCGCGGAGCACAGATACGCAGTATTTT.

The V gene is TRBV9, the J gene TRBJ2-6; D call uncertain. The CDR3 is 15 residues long. V gave up 0 bases and J gave up 2 bases, with 6 bases separating them. CDR1 is SGDLS and CDR2 is YYNGEE in the germline V gene. CDR3 DNA: TGTGCCAGCAGCGTAGACCGGGCTGGGGCCAACGTCCTGACTTTC. As protein: CASSVDRAGANVLTF.

J is TRBJ1-5 and V is TRBV5-1; possible D gene TRBD1, 6 bases. Per the germline V gene, CDR1 is SGHRS and CDR2 is YFSETQ. This CDR3 spans 15 amino acids. V lost 7 bases, J lost 1 base, and 15 bases lay in between. The CDR3 protein is CASALGTGSNQPQHF. The CDR3 bases are TGCGCCAGCGCCCTCGGAACAGGGAGCAATCAGCCCCAGCATTTT.

The gene calls are TRBV2 and TRBJ2-7; 8 bases map to TRBD1. The CDR3 has 15 residues. The V and J ends lost 6 bases and 3 bases, in that order; junction bases with no gene match: 10. Germline values: CDR1 SNHLY, CDR2 FYNNEI. CDR3 in amino acids: CASSVGDRQFYEQYF. CDR3 in DNA: TGTGCCAGCAGCGTCGGGGACAGGCAGTTCTACGAGCAGTACTTC.

This clone was counted once. The V call is TRBV5-1, the J call TRBJ2-3; 9 positions match TRBD2. V was pared by 0 bases and J by 1 base, with 15 bases of the junction left unmatched. Germline values: CDR1 SGHRS, CDR2 YFSETQ. CDR3 length: 20 residues. The CDR3 nucleotides are TGCGCCAGCAGCTTGGGAATTAGCGGGAGTCAATATACGGGCACAGATACGCAGTATTTT. Protein sequence: CASSLGISGSQYTGTDTQYF. The full variable domain, in which reference TRBV5-1 and TRBJ2-3 provide the parts outside the CDR3, is KAGVTQTPRYLIKTRGQQVTLSCSPISGHRSVSWYQQTPGQGLQFLFEYFSETQRNKGNFPGRFSGRQFSNSRSEMNVSTLELGDSALYLCASSLGISGSQYTGTDTQYFGPGTRLTVL.

The V call is TRBV5-1, the J call TRBJ2-3; 10 bases map to TRBD2. The germline gives CDR1 SGHRS, CDR2 YFSETQ. Unmatched junction bases numbered 4, after V lost 0 bases and J lost 3 bases. The CDR3 sequence is 16 residues long. CDR3 sequence reads: CASSLGASGRTDTQYF. Written as DNA, the CDR3 is TGCGCCAGCAGCTTGGGGGCTAGCGGGAGAACAGATACGCAGTATTTT.

This chain connects TRBV7-9 to TRBJ1-3; the D gene is possibly TRBD1 (5 bases). Germline V gene data show CDR1 as SEHNR and CDR2 as FQNEAQ (reference sequence). The CDR3 runs 16 residues. V was clipped by 1 base and J by 3 bases, with 13 bases between them. CDR3 region: CASSLVGGLVGNTIYF. The CDR3 bases are TGTGCCAGCAGCTTAGTCGGGGGGTTAGTTGGAAACACCATATATTTT.

The chain couples TRBV12-3 or TRBV12-4 to TRBJ2-7; D is unresolved. Trimming stripped 4 bases from V and 3 bases from J, with 10 bases between. There are 13 residues in the CDR3. CDR3 sequence: CASSSQFNYEQYF. DNA of the CDR3: TGTGCCAGCAGTTCACAGTTTAACTACGAGCAGTACTTC.